The TCR beta chain under discussion was sequenced for a study of blood T cell repertoires in COVID-19 (dated by TCRdb to 2020 to 2022). For the study in its entirety: Samples covering the acute and convalescent phases of COVID-19 were provided by collaborators in the United States, Italy and Spain. The material from the prospective study consisted of cDNA or gDNA derived from T cells, B-cell-depleted T cells, or PBMCs. Deeply sampled blood TCRbeta repertoires from subjects exposed to, actively infected with, or recovered from COVID-19 were included in the dataset. The repertoires were made available in a free public database intended to serve as a resource for research on the immune response to SARS-CoV-2. The samples were drawn from the first 160 participants of the ongoing ImmuneRACE study and from more than 1,000 subjects provided by 6 global collaborators. Nearly every sample came with metadata listing a de-identified subject ID, COVID-19 status, age in years and sex. Where available, HLA class I and class II types were taken from metadata supplied by the sample provider and were not determined by assay-based typing.

Trimming at the junction amounts to 0 bases on V and 7 bases on J, and the germline ends lie 13 bases apart. Reading from cysteine to phenylalanine, the CDR3 counts 14 amino acids. The sequence is cut down to CDR3 DNA, 42 bases in frame from base 1. According to the germline V gene, CDR1 reads SGHRS and CDR2 reads YFSETQ. TCRbeta CDR3 regions were amplified from genomic DNA by means of the immunoSEQ Assay, a bias-controlled multiplex PCR. In the paper's pipeline: The number of nucleated cells in each sample was estimated from the amplification of reference gene primers within the assay. To quantify the absolute abundance of each unique TCRbeta CDR3 rearrangement, sequence reads were collapsed and filtered. Productive Simpson clonality was computed per sample as the square root of Simpson's diversity index over productive rearrangements. Held by TCRdb, this immuneACCESS table contains in-frame sequences only and omits some clones. Under half of the omission traces to an unresolved V gene where checked; the cause of the rest is unknown. From that table come the V and J calls and clone size; the DNA was used to work out D and trimming. The sample table contains about 100,000 clones; only one count was recorded for 88% of them. The top ten clones comprise 5% of the sample.

On this clone: This receptor's antigen is unknown. Per-base qualities were not stored, and no clone one base away is much larger.

Broad study findings and their caveats: How much clinical and demographic metadata was included differed by source and by participant, and the metadata was provided uncurated.

Collaborating institutions collected whole blood in K2EDTA tubes following their own protocols. For TCRbeta analysis, collaborators shipped samples as frozen whole blood, isolated PBMCs, or DNA extracted from either of those sample types. Source material: peripheral blood. The sequence was obtained from a human donor in a cohort sampled during active COVID-19. The receptor chain draws on TRBV5-1 and TRBJ1-2, with no D gene named confidently. In nucleotides, the sequence is TGCGCCAGCAGCTTGGGGGGAGACGTGCCTGGCTACACCTTC. Its amino acids are CASSLGGDVPGYTF.